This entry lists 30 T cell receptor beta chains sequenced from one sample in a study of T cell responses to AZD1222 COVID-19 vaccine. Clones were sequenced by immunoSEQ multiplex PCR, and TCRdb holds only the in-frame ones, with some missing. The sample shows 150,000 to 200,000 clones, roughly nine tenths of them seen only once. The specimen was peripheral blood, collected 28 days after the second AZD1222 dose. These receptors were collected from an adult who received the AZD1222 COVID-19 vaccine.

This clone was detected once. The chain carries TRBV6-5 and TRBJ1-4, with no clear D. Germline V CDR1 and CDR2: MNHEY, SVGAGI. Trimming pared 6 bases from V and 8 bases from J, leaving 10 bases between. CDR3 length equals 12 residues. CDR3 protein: CASRRVGEKLFF. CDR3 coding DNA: TGTGCCAGCAGAAGGGTAGGAGAAAAACTGTTTTTT.

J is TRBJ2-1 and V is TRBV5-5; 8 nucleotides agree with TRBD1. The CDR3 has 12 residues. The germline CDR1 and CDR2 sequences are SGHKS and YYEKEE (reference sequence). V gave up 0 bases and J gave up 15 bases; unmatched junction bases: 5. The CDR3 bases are TGTGCCAGCAGCTTGGGGACAGGGTTACGGTTCTTC. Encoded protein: CASSLGTGLRFF. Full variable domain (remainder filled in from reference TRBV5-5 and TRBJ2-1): DAGVTQSPTHLIKTRGQQVTLRCSPISGHKSVSWYQQVLGQGPQFIFQYYEKEERGRGNFPDRFSARQFPNYSSELNVNALLLGDSALYLCASSLGTGLRFFGPGTRLTVL.

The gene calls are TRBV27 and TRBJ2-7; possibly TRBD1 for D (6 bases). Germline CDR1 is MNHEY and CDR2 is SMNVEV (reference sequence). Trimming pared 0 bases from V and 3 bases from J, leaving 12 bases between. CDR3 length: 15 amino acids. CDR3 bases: TGTGCCAGCAGTTTATCGGGGACACACAACTACGAGCAGTACTTC. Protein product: CASSLSGTHNYEQYF.

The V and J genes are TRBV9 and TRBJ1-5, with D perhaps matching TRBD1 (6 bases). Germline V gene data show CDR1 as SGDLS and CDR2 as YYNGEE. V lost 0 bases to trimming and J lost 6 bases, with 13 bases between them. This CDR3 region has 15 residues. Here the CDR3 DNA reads TGTGCCAGCAGCGTAGTAGAAGGGGGGCGTCAGCCCCAGCATTTT. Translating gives CASSVVEGGRQPQHF.

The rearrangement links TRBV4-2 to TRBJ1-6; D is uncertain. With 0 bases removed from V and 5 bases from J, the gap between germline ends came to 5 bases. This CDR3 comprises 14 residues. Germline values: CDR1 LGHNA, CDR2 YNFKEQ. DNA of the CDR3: TGTGCCAGCAGCCAAGACATACATAATTCACCCCTCCACTTT. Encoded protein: CASSQDIHNSPLHF.

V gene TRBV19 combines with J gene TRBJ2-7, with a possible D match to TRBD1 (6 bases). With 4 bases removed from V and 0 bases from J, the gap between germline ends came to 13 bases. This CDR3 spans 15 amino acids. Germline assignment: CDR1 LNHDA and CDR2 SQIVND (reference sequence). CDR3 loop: CASSNGQLSSYEQYF. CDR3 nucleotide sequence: TGTGCCAGTAGTAATGGACAGCTCAGCTCCTACGAGCAGTACTTC.

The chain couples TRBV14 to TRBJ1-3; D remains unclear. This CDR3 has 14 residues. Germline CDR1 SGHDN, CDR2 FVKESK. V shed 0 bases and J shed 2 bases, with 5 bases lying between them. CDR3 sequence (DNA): TGTGCCAGCAGCCAAGATGCGGCTGGAAACACCATATATTTT. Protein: CASSQDAAGNTIYF.

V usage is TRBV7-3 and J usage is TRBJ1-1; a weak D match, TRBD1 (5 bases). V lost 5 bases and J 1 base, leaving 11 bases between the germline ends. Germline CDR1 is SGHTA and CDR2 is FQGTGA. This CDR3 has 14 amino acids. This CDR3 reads CASSPWQGNTEAFF. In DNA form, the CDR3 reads TGTGCCAGCAGCCCCTGGCAGGGGAACACTGAAGCTTTCTTT.

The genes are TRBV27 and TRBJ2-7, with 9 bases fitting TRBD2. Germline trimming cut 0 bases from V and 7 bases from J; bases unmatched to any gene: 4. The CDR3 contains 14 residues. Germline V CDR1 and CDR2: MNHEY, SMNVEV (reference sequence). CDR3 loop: CASSLSSGGREQYF. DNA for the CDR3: TGTGCCAGCAGTTTATCTAGCGGGGGTAGAGAGCAGTACTTC.

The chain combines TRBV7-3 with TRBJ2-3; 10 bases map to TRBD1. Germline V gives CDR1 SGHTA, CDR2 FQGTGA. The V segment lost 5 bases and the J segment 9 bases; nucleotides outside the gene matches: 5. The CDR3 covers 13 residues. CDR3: CASSPGTGDTQYF. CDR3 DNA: TGTGCCAGCAGCCCCGGGACAGGGGACACGCAGTATTTT.

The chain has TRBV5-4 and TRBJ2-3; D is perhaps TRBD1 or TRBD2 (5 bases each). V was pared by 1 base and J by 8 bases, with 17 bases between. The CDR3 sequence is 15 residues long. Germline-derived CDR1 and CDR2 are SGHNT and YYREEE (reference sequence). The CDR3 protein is CASSLTIPGAGTQYF. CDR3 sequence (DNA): TGTGCCAGCAGCTTGACCATACCCGGGGCGGGTACGCAGTATTTT.

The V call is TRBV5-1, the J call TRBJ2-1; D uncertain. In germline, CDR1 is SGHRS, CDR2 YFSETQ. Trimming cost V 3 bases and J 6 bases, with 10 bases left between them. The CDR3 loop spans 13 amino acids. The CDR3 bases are TGCGCCAGCAGCTCCGCTGGGCTCAATGAGCAGTTCTTC. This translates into CASSSAGLNEQFF.

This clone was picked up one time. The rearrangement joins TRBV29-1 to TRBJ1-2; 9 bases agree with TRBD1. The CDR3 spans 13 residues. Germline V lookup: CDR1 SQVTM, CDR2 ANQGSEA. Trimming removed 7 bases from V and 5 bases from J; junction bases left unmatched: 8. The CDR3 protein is CSGSGTGFYGYTF. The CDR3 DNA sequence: TGCAGCGGTTCCGGGACAGGGTTTTATGGCTACACCTTC.

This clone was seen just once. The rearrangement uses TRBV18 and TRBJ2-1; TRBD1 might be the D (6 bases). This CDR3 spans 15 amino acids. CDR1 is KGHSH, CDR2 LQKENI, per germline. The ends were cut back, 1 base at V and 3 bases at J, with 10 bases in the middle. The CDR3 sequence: CASSPHTGNYNEQFF. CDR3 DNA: TGTGCCAGCTCACCACACACAGGGAACTACAATGAGCAGTTCTTC. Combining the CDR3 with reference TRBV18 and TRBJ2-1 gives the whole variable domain NAGVMQNPRHLVRRRGQEARLRCSPMKGHSHVYWYRQLPEEGLKFMVYLQKENIIDESGMPKERFSAEFPKEGPSILRIQQVVRGDSAAYFCASSPHTGNYNEQFFGPGTRLTVL.

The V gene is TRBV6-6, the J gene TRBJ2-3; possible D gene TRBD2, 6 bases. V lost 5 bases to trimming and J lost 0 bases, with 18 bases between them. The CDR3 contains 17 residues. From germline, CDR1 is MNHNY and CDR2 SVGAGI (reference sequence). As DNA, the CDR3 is TGTGCCAGCAGTCCCCACAAAAGCCGGGGGAGCACAGATACGCAGTATTTT. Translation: CASSPHKSRGSTDTQYF.

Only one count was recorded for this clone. The CDR3 protein is CASSSPDWGLEAFF. The CDR3 DNA reads as TGCGCCAGCAGTTCTCCGGACTGGGGGCTCGAAGCTTTCTTT. The chain employs TRBV5-1 and TRBJ1-1, with a tentative D call TRBD1 (6 bases). CDR3 length: 14 residues. Trimming took 5 bases from V and 8 from J, leaving 19 bases between them. Germline loops: CDR1 SGHRS, CDR2 YFSETQ.

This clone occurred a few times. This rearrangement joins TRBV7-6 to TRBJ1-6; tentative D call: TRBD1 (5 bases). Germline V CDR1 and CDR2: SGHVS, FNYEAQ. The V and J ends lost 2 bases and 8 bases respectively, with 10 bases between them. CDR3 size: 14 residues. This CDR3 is CASSLIGGDSPLHF. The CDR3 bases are TGTGCCAGCAGCTTAATAGGAGGGGATTCACCCCTCCACTTT.

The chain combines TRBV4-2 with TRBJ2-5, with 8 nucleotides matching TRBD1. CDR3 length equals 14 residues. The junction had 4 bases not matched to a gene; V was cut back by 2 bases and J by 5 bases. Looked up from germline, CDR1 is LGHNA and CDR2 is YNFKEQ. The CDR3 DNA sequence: TGTGCCAGCAGCCAAACAGGGGGGCTGGAGACCCAGTACTTC. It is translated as CASSQTGGLETQYF.

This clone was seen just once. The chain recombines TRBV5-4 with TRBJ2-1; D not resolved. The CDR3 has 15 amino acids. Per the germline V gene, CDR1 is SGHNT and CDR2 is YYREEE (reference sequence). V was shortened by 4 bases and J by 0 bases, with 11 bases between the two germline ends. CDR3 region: CASSEAPDSYNEQFF. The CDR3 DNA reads TGTGCCAGCAGCGAGGCTCCGGACTCCTACAATGAGCAGTTCTTC.

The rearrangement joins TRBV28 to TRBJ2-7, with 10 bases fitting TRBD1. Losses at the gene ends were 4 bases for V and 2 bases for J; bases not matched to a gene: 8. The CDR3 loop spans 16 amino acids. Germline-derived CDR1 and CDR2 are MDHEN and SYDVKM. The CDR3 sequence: CASSWGSGTGAYEQYF. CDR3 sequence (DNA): TGTGCCAGCAGTTGGGGGTCCGGGACAGGGGCCTACGAGCAGTACTTC.

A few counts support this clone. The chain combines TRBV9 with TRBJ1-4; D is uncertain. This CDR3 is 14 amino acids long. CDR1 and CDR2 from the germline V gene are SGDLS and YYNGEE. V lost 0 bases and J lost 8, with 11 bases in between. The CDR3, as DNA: TGTGCCAGCAGCGTAGGGAAGGTCCGGGAAAAACTGTTTTTT. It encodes CASSVGKVREKLFF.

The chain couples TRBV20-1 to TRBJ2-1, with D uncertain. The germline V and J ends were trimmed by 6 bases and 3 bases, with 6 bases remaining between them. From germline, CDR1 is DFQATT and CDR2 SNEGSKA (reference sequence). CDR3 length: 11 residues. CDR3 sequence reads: CSARYYNEQFF. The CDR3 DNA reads TGCAGTGCGCGATACTACAATGAGCAGTTCTTC.

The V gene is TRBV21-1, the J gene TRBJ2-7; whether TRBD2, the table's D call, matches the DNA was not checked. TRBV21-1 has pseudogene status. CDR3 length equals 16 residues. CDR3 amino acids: CASTEKTSGRKDEQYF. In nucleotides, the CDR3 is TGTGCCAGCACCGAAAAGACTAGCGGGAGGAAAGACGAGCAGTACTTC.

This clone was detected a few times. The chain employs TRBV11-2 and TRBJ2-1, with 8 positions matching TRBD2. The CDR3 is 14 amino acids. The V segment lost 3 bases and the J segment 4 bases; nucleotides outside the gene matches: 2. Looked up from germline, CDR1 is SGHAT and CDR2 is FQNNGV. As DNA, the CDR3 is TGTGCCAGCAGCTTCGGGGGGGGATACAATGAGCAGTTCTTC. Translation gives CASSFGGGYNEQFF.

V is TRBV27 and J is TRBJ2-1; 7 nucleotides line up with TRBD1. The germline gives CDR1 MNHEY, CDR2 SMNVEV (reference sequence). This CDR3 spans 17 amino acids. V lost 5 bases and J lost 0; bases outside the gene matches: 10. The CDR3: CASSPWTGVASYNEQFF. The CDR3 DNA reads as TGTGCCAGCAGTCCCTGGACAGGAGTAGCCTCCTACAATGAGCAGTTCTTC.

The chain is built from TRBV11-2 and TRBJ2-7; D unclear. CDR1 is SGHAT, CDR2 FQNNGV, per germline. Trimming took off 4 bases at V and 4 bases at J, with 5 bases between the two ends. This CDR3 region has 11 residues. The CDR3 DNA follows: TGTGCCAGCAGCTCCGCTTACGAGCAGTACTTC. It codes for CASSSAYEQYF.

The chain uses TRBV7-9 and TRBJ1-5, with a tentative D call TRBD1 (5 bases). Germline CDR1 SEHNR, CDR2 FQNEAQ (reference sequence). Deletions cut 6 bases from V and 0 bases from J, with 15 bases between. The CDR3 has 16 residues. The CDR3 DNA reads TGTGCCAGCAGTATAGGGACGGCCGATAGCAATCAGCCCCAGCATTTT. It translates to CASSIGTADSNQPQHF.

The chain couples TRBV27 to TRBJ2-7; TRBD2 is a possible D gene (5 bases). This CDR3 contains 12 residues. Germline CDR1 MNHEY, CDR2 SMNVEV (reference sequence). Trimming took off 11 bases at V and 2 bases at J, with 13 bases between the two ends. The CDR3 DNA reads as TGTGCCGGCCGGGAATTTCCCTACGAGCAGTACTTC. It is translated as CAGREFPYEQYF.

The CDR3 nucleotides read TGTGCCAGCAGTGTCGGACACCCCACAGATACGCAGTATTTT. Translation gives CASSVGHPTDTQYF. This sequence joins TRBV2 and TRBJ2-3, with a tentative D call TRBD1 (5 bases). Germline values: CDR1 SNHLY, CDR2 FYNNEI. V was pared by 4 bases and J by 2 bases, with 10 bases between. The length of the CDR3 is 14 residues.

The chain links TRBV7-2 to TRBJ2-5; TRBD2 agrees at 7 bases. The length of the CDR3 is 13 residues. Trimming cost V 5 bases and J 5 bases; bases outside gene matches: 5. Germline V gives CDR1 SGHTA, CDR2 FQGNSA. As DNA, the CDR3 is TGTGCCAGCAGCCCATCGCGGGGGGAGACCCAGTACTTC. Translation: CASSPSRGETQYF.